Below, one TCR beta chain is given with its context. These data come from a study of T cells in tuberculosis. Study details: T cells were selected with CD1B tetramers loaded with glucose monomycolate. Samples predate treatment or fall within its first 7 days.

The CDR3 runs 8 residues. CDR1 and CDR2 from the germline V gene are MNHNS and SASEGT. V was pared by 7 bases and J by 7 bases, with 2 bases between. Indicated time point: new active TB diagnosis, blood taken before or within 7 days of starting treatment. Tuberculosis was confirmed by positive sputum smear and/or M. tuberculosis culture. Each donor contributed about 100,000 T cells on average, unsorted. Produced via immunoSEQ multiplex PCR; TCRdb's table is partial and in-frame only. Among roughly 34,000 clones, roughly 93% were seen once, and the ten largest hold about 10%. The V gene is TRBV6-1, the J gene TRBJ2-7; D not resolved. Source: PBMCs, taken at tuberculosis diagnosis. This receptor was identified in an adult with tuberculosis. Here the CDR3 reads CASTEQYF. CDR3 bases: TGTGCCAGCACTGAGCAGTACTTC.